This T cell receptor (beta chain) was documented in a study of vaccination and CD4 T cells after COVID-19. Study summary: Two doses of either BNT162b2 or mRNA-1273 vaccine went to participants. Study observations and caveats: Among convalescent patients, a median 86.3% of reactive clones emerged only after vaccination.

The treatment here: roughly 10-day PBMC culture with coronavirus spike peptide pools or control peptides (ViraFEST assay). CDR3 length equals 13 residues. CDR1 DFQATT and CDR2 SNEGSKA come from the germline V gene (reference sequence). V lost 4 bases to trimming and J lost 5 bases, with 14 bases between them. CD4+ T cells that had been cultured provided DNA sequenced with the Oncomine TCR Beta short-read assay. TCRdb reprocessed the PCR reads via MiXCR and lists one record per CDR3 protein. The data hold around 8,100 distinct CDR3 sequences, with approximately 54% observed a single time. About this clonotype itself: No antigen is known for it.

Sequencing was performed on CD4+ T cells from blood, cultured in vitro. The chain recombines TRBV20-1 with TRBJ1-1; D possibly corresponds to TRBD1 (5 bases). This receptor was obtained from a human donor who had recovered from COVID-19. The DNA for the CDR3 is TGCAGTGCTATGGGACGCCGAGGGACTGAAGCTTTCTTT. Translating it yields CSAMGRRGTEAFF.